This T cell receptor (beta chain) is drawn from a study of tumor-infiltrating lymphocytes in primary liver carcinoma. By share, this clonotype ranks as medium-sized. Unsorted whole blood yielded the blood RNA, and germline DNA was also extracted. CDR3 length: 12 amino acids. V was trimmed by 4 bases and J by 3 bases, leaving 6 bases between them. The germline V gene encodes CDR1 SGHAT and CDR2 FQNNGV. The investigators made TCR beta cDNA from roughly 460 ng total RNA, using a constant-region primer. ARM-PCR, slightly modified, supplied the TCR beta libraries through three nested multiplex PCR rounds. The opening two PCR rounds, ten to eleven cycles each, paired TRBV1-TRBV30 forward primers with a C-beta reverse primer. TCRdb called the multiplex PCR reads again in MiXCR, with one record for every CDR3 protein. The table shows approximately 330,000 distinct CDR3 sequences, with almost 65% occurring only once.

The chain recombines TRBV11-2 with TRBJ1-2, with D unclear. The sample consisted of peripheral blood. The sequence derives from a man aged 35-49 years with primary liver carcinoma and hepatitis B virus infection. The CDR3 DNA follows: TGTGCCAGCAGCTCCCAAGACTATGGCTACACCTTC. Residues: CASSSQDYGYTF. The full variable domain, with the rest looked up from reference TRBV11-2 and TRBJ1-2, is EAGVAQSPRYKIIEKRQSVAFWCNPISGHATLYWYQQILGQGPKLLIQFQNNGVVDDSQLPKDRFSAERLKGVDSTLKIQPAKLEDSAVYLCASSSQDYGYTFGSGTRLTVV.